The 15 T cell receptor beta chains below come from one sample, sequenced in a study of blood T cells in healthy people across ages. Through a sample-barcoded 5' primer and a J-beta primer mix, a second PCR was run for about 6 to 11 cycles. A single record per CDR3 protein comes from TCRdb applying MiXCR to the 5' RACE reads. The sample lists about 670,000 distinct CDR3 sequences, around 43% occurring once. Sequencing was done on a sample of blood. These receptors were obtained from a man older than 75 in good health.

The chain employs TRBV20-1 and TRBJ2-7; D gene uncertain. V lost 0 bases, J lost 2 bases, and 14 bases lay in between. This CDR3 comprises 15 residues. In germline, CDR1 is DFQATT, CDR2 SNEGSKA (reference sequence). DNA of the CDR3: TGCAGTGCTAGAGAGGCCACCCGAAGTCCCTACGAGCAGTACTTC. It translates to CSAREATRSPYEQYF.

The count of this clonotype is one. The chain uses TRBV20-1 and TRBJ2-5; 7 nucleotides match TRBD1. This CDR3 has 12 amino acids. Germline lookup yields CDR1 DFQATT and CDR2 SNEGSKA (reference sequence). The V segment lost 5 bases and the J segment 5 bases; nucleotides outside the gene matches: 5. The CDR3 loop is CSAARGRETQYF. Here the CDR3 DNA reads TGCAGTGCTGCTAGGGGGCGCGAGACCCAGTACTTC.

This clonotype appeared many times. The gene calls are TRBV29-1 and TRBJ1-5; weak D call: TRBD1 (6 bases). The CDR3 is 14 residues long. Trimming took 4 bases from V and 2 from J, leaving 12 bases between them. CDR1 and CDR2 from the germline V gene are SQVTM and ANQGSEA. The CDR3 protein is CSVVQGSGNQPQHF. CDR3 DNA: TGCAGCGTTGTACAGGGTAGTGGCAATCAGCCCCAGCATTTT.

The V gene is TRBV9, the J gene TRBJ2-7, with TRBD2 matching over 11 bases. The CDR3 has 17 residues. The J segment lost 2 bases and the V segment lost 0 bases, leaving 7 bases of the junction unmatched. Germline-derived CDR1 and CDR2 are SGDLS and YYNGEE. In DNA, the CDR3 is TGTGCCAGCAGCGTAGGGGAGTCTAGCGGGAGGCCCTACGAGCAGTACTTC. Amino acids: CASSVGESSGRPYEQYF. Drawing the rest from reference TRBV9 and TRBJ2-7, the complete variable domain is DSGVTQTPKHLITATGQRVTLRCSPRSGDLSVYWYQQSLDQGLQFLIQYYNGEERAKGNILERFSAQQFPDLHSELNLSSLELGDSALYFCASSVGESSGRPYEQYFGPGTRLTVT.

The V and J genes are TRBV20-1 and TRBJ2-3, with D perhaps being TRBD1 or TRBD2 (6 bases each). CDR3 size: 12 residues. The V and J ends lost 5 bases and 10 bases respectively, with 16 bases between them. CDR1 DFQATT and CDR2 SNEGSKA come from the germline V gene (reference sequence). CDR3 sequence reads: CSARRGTSAQYF. DNA of the CDR3: TGCAGTGCTCGTCGCGGGACAAGTGCGCAGTATTTT.

Worth noting for this clonotype: Sequence at one end of the junction differs from germline and may be a read error. CDR3 amino acids: CASSFYRVTDTQYF. The CDR3 DNA is TGCGCCAGCAGTTTTTACAGGGTAACAGATACGCAGTATTTT. This chain joins TRBV6-2 or TRBV6-3 and TRBJ2-3, with D perhaps TRBD1 (6 bases). This CDR3 spans 14 amino acids. Looked up from germline, CDR1 is MNHEY and CDR2 is SVGEGT.

The chain couples TRBV12-5 to TRBJ2-6; possibly TRBD1 for D (5 bases). V was cut by 6 bases and J by 10 bases, with 19 bases left in between. CDR1 and CDR2 from the germline V gene are LGHNT and FRNRAP. This CDR3 has 15 amino acids. CDR3 DNA: TGTGCTAGTGGGGCCGTACAGGTGCTAGGGAACGTCCTGACTTTC. Amino acid sequence: CASGAVQVLGNVLTF.

This sequence joins TRBV6-1 and TRBJ2-7, with no clear D. V lost 6 bases and J lost 7, with 25 bases in between. Germline CDR1 MNHNS, CDR2 SASEGT. The CDR3 extends over 16 amino acids. CDR3 amino acids: CASSREPDLPYNEQYF. In DNA form, the CDR3 reads TGTGCCAGCAGCCGCGAACCTGACTTGCCCTACAATGAGCAGTACTTC.

The chain combines TRBV20-1 with TRBJ2-1; D unclear. Germline V gene lookup returns CDR1 DFQATT and CDR2 SNEGSKA (reference sequence). Trimming removed 1 base from V and 10 bases from J, with 14 bases in between. CDR3 length: 13 residues. As DNA, the CDR3 is TGCAGTGCTAGAGTTCTAAAGATGACGGAGCAGTTCTTC. Protein sequence: CSARVLKMTEQFF.

This clonotype was counted only a few times. The CDR3 sequence: CATSRRTGGSGANVLTF. DNA of the CDR3: TGTGCCACCAGCAGACGGACAGGGGGCAGTGGGGCCAACGTCCTGACTTTC. The chain links TRBV15 to TRBJ2-6; 11 nucleotides agree with TRBD1. The CDR3 consists of 17 residues. With 2 bases clipped from V and 3 bases from J, the junction kept 3 bases outside the gene matches. Germline CDR1 and CDR2: LNHNV and YYDKDF (reference sequence).

The chain carries TRBV6-2 or TRBV6-3 and TRBJ2-3, with 8 bases lining up with TRBD2. This CDR3 spans 18 amino acids. CDR1 and CDR2 (germline): MNHEY, SVGEGT. The trim removed 7 bases at V and 1 base at J, leaving 16 bases unmatched. Here the CDR3 reads CASTQNTLGGAGTDTQYF. As DNA, the CDR3 is TGTGCCAGCACCCAAAATACCCTCGGGGGGGCTGGCACAGATACGCAGTATTTT.

The rearrangement uses TRBV20-1 and TRBJ2-2; D may be TRBD2 (5 bases). This CDR3 is 15 amino acids long. The germline V gene has CDR1 DFQATT and CDR2 SNEGSKA (reference sequence). V shed 6 bases and J shed 5 bases, with 19 bases lying between them. The CDR3 loop reads CSAASTVRRTGELFF. CDR3 DNA: TGCAGTGCCGCTTCTACGGTAAGGAGGACCGGGGAGCTGTTTTTT.

The J gene is TRBJ2-5, the V gene TRBV7-2, with 11 bases that match TRBD2. V dropped 1 base and J dropped 11; count of bases not matched to a gene: 9. The CDR3 sequence is 15 residues long. The germline gives CDR1 SGHTA, CDR2 FQGNSA. In DNA form, the CDR3 reads TGTGCCAGCAGCTTAGTTAGCGGGAGGGCCAATGAGCAGTACTTC. This gives the protein CASSLVSGRANEQYF.

The rearrangement joins TRBV27 to TRBJ2-1, with TRBD1 matching over 7 bases. The junction had 7 bases not matched to a gene; V was cut back by 8 bases and J by 6 bases. The CDR3 consists of 13 residues. CDR1 and CDR2 from the germline V gene are MNHEY and SMNVEV (reference sequence). CDR3 sequence reads: CASWRQGANEQFF. The CDR3 nucleotides read TGTGCCAGCTGGCGACAGGGTGCCAATGAGCAGTTCTTC.

This clonotype has just a few counts. The chain carries TRBV5-1 and TRBJ1-4, with D unclear. V lost 4 bases and J 5 bases, leaving 12 bases between the germline ends. Germline V CDR1 and CDR2: SGHRS, YFSETQ. This CDR3 contains 14 residues. The CDR3 region has the DNA TGCGCCAGCAGCATTACCGGACCGAATGAAAAACTGTTTTTT. Translated: CASSITGPNEKLFF.